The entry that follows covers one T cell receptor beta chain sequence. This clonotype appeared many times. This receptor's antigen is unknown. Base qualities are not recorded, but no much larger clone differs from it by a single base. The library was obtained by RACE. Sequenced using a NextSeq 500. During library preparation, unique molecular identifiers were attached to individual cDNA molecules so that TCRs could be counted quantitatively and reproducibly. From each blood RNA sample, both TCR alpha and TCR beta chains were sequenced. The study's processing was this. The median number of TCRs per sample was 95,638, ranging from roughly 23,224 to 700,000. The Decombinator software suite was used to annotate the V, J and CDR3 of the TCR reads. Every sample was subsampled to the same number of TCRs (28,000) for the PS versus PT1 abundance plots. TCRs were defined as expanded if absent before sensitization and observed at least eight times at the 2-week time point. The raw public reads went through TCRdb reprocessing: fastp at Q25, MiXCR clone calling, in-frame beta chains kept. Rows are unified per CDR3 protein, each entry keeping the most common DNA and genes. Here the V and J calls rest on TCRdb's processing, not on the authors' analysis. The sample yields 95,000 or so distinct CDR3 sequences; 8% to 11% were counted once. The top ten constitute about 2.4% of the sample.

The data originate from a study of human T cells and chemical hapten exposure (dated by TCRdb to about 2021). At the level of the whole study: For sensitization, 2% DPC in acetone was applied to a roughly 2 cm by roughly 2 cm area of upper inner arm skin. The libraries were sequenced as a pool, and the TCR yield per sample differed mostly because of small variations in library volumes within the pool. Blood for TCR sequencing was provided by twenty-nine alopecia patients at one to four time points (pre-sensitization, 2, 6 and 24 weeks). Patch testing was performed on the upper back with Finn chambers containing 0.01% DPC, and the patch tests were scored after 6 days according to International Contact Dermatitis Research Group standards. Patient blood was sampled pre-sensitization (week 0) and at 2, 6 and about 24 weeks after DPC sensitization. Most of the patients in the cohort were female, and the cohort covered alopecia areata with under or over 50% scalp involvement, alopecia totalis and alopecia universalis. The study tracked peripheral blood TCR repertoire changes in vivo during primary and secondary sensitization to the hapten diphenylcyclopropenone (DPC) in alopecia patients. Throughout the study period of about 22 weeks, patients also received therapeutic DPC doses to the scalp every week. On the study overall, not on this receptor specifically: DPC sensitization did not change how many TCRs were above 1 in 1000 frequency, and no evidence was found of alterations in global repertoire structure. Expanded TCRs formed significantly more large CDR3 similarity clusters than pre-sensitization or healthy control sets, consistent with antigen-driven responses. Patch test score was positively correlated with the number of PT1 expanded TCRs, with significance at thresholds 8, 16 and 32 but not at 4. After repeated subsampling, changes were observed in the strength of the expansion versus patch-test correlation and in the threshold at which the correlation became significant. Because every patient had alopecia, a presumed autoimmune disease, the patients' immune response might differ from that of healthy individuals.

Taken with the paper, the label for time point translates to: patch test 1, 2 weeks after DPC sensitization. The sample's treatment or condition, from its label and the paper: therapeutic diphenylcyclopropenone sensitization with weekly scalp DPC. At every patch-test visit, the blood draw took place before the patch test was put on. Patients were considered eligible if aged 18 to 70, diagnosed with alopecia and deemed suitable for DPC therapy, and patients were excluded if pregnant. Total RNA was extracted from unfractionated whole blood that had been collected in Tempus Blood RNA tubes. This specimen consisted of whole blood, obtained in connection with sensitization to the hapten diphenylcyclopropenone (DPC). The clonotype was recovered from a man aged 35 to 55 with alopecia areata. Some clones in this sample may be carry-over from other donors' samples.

The CDR3 region: CASSEQGWEAFF. The sequenced DNA is TGTGCCAGCAGTGAACAGGGCTGGGAAGCTTTCTTT. The chain links TRBV2 with TRBJ1-1; tentative D gene TRBD1, with 5 bases matching. V is cut by 2 bases and J by 8 bases, and the space between the germline ends is 9 bases. CDR1 and CDR2, looked up from the germline V gene, are SNHLY and FYNNEI. The CDR3 contains 12 residues, cysteine and phenylalanine counted. Solely the CDR3 DNA is kept, with 36 bases framed from the first base.